This T cell receptor (beta chain) was identified during a study of beta chain features in type 1 diabetes. Expressed TCRB transcripts were sequenced, since all the RNA that had been isolated was reverse transcribed. The assay was immunoSEQ multiplex PCR, and TCRdb's table has in-frame clones only and misses some. Of about 660,000 clones listed, around an eighth are singletons. The CDR3 has 15 amino acids. V lost 3 bases to trimming and J lost 0 bases, with 9 bases between them. Looked up from germline, CDR1 is MGHDK and CDR2 is SYGVNS. About this clone: Its matching antigen is unknown.

Study findings and constraints: Shortening that was moderate but significant affected the TCRB CDR3s of Type 1 diabetes patients in all four CD4+ subsets.

This TCR was sampled from a young man with type 1 diabetes. This chain links TRBV25-1 with TRBJ2-1; D remains unclear. Material for sequencing was naive CD4+ T cells from blood. CDR3 amino acids: CASSDTQSSYNEQFF. The CDR3 nucleotides are TGTGCCAGCAGTGACACACAAAGCTCCTACAATGAGCAGTTCTTC.